This paragraph reports one T cell receptor beta chain. Assay used: immunoSEQ multiplex PCR; TCRdb lists only in-frame clones, some missing. The data hold about 44,000 clones, with 89% observed a single time. The entry originates in a study of T cell changes during pregnancy in multiple sclerosis. V dropped 4 bases and J dropped 0 bases, with 19 bases sitting between them. Germline V gene data show CDR1 as SEHNR and CDR2 as FQNEAQ (reference sequence). CDR3 length: 18 residues. The chain joins TRBV7-9 to TRBJ1-3; D is unresolved. The clonotype was recovered from a female donor with multiple sclerosis, enrolled in a pregnancy study. Sequences were derived from CD4+ T cells from peripheral blood mononuclear cells, sampled after pregnancy. The CDR3 here is CASSSYLTPDSSGNTIYF. The DNA of the CDR3 is TGTGCCAGCAGCTCCTACCTGACACCAGATAGCTCTGGAAACACCATATATTTT.